Listed here are 20 T cell receptor beta chains from one sample, sequenced in a study of T cell responses to AZD1222 COVID-19 vaccine. The protocol was immunoSEQ multiplex PCR, while the TCRdb copy is restricted to in-frame clones and leaves out a portion. The data contain more than 150,000 clones, 88% of them singletons. The sample was peripheral blood, taken on day 0 of AZD1222 vaccination. The receptors come from an adult in good health.

The J gene is TRBJ2-1, the V gene TRBV10-2, with D tentatively TRBD1 (5 bases). The germline V gene has CDR1 WSHSY and CDR2 SAAADI. The CDR3 is 13 residues long. Trimming shortened V by 2 bases and J by 5 bases, and 7 bases separated the two germline ends. The CDR3 loop is CASSEQGNNEQFF. The CDR3 DNA is TGCGCCAGCAGTGAGCAGGGAAACAATGAGCAGTTCTTC.

The chain is built from TRBV27 and TRBJ2-1; 7 positions match TRBD1. CDR1 is MNHEY, CDR2 SMNVEV, per germline (reference sequence). After removal of 5 bases from V and 7 bases from J, the junction contained 8 bases not matched to a gene. The CDR3 is made up of 14 amino acids. The DNA for the CDR3 is TGTGCCAGCAGTATAGGGGGCCCCCAGAATGAGCAGTTCTTC. Protein sequence: CASSIGGPQNEQFF.

This chain uses TRBV4-1 with TRBJ2-7; TRBD2 aligns across 10 bases. V was pared by 0 bases and J by 4 bases, with 3 bases of the junction left unmatched. The CDR3 consists of 15 residues. Germline V gene sequence: CDR1 MGHRA, CDR2 YSYEKL. This chain's CDR3 is CASSQDLAGVYEQYF. The CDR3 region has the DNA TGCGCCAGCAGCCAAGATCTAGCGGGGGTTTACGAGCAGTACTTC.

In DNA, the CDR3 is TGTGCCTGGATCGGGTCGTGCAATCAGCCCCAGCATTTT. The encoded protein is CAWIGSCNQPQHF. The chain recombines TRBV30 with TRBJ1-5; D uncertain. The CDR3 runs to 13 residues. From germline, CDR1 is GTSNPN and CDR2 SVGIG (reference sequence). Trimming removed 4 bases at V and 2 bases at J, with 9 bases between.

This clone showed up just once. This chain uses TRBV13 with TRBJ2-5, with 10 nucleotides matching TRBD2. This CDR3 has 15 residues. Germline trimming cut 4 bases from V and 5 bases from J; bases unmatched to any gene: 7. Germline CDR1 is PRHDT and CDR2 is FYEKMQ (reference sequence). The CDR3 loop is CASSSTSGLAETQYF. CDR3 DNA: TGTGCCAGCAGCTCCACTTCGGGACTAGCGGAGACCCAGTACTTC.

The J gene is TRBJ2-2, the V gene TRBV6-2 or TRBV6-3, with a tentative D call TRBD2 (6 bases). The germline V gene encodes CDR1 MNHEY and CDR2 SVGEGT. Trimming left V 6 bases short and J 10 bases short, with 27 bases between. This CDR3 spans 17 amino acids. The CDR3 region is CASSHPRSSDYLSELFF. DNA of the CDR3: TGTGCCAGCAGCCACCCCCGGTCTAGCGACTATCTGTCGGAGCTGTTTTTT.

The rearrangement uses TRBV5-6 and TRBJ1-1; maybe TRBD1 (5 bases). The CDR3 extends over 12 amino acids. V was shortened by 4 bases and J by 8 bases, with 12 bases between the two germline ends. Germline loops: CDR1 SGHDT, CDR2 YYEEEE. Written as DNA, the CDR3 is TGTGCCAGCAGCGAACTGGGGGGAGAAGCTTTCTTT. Protein: CASSELGGEAFF.

A remark on this clone: One junction end disagrees with the germline gene, perhaps due to a read error. The V gene is TRBV6-5, the J gene TRBJ2-1; the match to TRBD2 covers 7 bases. Germline V gives CDR1 MNHEY, CDR2 SVGAGI. The CDR3 loop spans 14 amino acids. As DNA, the CDR3 is TGTGCCAGCAGTTACTCCCGGGACTACCATGAGCAGTTCTTC. As protein: CASSYSRDYHEQFF.

The sample holds one count of this clone. The chain has TRBV11-2 and TRBJ1-5; D is unclear. The ends were cut back, 5 bases at V and 0 bases at J, with 11 bases in the middle. The germline gives CDR1 SGHAT, CDR2 FQNNGV. The CDR3 covers 15 residues. CDR3 residues: CASSKGIYSNQPQHF. The CDR3 DNA reads as TGTGCCAGCAGCAAAGGGATTTATAGCAATCAGCCCCAGCATTTT.

The chain uses TRBV21-1 and TRBJ1-2. TRBV21-1 is designated a pseudogene. The CDR3 runs 15 residues. The CDR3 loop reads CASSKSRGHINGYTF. The CDR3, as DNA: TGTGCCAGCAGCAAGAGCCGGGGTCATATCAATGGCTACACCTTC.

There are a few counts of this clone. As DNA, the CDR3 is TGTGCCAGCAGCTTAGCCGGGACAGGGGCCTCCTACGAGCAGTACTTC. Encoded protein: CASSLAGTGASYEQYF. The genes are TRBV7-9 and TRBJ2-7, with 10 bases matching TRBD1. There are 16 residues in the CDR3. With 0 bases clipped from V and 0 bases from J, the junction kept 2 bases outside the gene matches. Germline V CDR1 and CDR2: SEHNR, FQNEAQ (reference sequence).

The chain recombines TRBV6-2 or TRBV6-3 with TRBJ2-7, with TRBD1 matching 8 bases. Germline assignment: CDR1 MNHEY and CDR2 SVGEGT. This CDR3 is built from 15 residues. Trimming cost V 5 bases and J 7 bases; bases outside gene matches: 13. The CDR3 DNA is TGTGCCAGCAGTCCGGTGGACAGGGACTCTGGGGAGCAGTACTTC. Protein sequence: CASSPVDRDSGEQYF.

The V and J genes are TRBV25-1 and TRBJ2-6; D is unresolved. Germline lookup yields CDR1 MGHDK and CDR2 SYGVNS. V lost 4 bases and J lost 2, with 9 bases in between. This CDR3 contains 15 residues. CDR3: CASSVFEAGANVLTF. CDR3 nucleotide sequence: TGTGCCAGCAGTGTTTTTGAGGCTGGGGCCAACGTCCTGACTTTC.

The chain carries TRBV11-3 and TRBJ2-1; the match to TRBD1 covers 7 bases. The CDR3 covers 14 residues. Looked up from germline, CDR1 is SGHNT and CDR2 is YENEEA. J was trimmed by 2 bases and V by 4 bases; bases with no gene match: 2. As DNA, the CDR3 is TGTGCCAGCAGCTCCCAGGGGGCCTACAATGAGCAGTTCTTC. Encoded protein: CASSSQGAYNEQFF.

The rearrangement uses TRBV24-1 and TRBJ1-2; D not certain. V lost 3 bases and J 11 bases, leaving 9 bases between the germline ends. The CDR3 totals 11 residues. CDR1 KGHDR and CDR2 SFDVKD come from the germline V gene. The CDR3 reads CATSDRSGYTF. The CDR3 DNA reads TGTGCCACCAGTGATCGATCGGGTTACACCTTC.

Only one count was recorded for this clone. V usage is TRBV6-2 or TRBV6-3 and J usage is TRBJ1-4, with D perhaps matching TRBD1 (5 bases). Trimming left V 7 bases short and J 0 bases short, with 18 bases between. CDR1 is MNHEY and CDR2 is SVGEGT in the germline V gene. The CDR3 contains 17 residues. This CDR3 is CASTPGGGFATNEKLFF. CDR3 nucleotides: TGTGCCAGCACCCCCGGGGGGGGTTTTGCAACTAATGAAAAACTGTTTTTT.

This chain uses TRBV11-2 with TRBJ2-7; D is unclear. This CDR3 contains 13 residues. Between the trimmed V and J ends, which lost 5 bases and 3 bases, there was a span of 11 bases. The germline V gene encodes CDR1 SGHAT and CDR2 FQNNGV. CDR3 in DNA: TGTGCCAGCAGCCCTAGAAAAGGCTACGAGCAGTACTTC. Its protein product is CASSPRKGYEQYF. Based on the CDR3 plus reference TRBV11-2 and TRBJ2-7, the full variable domain is EAGVAQSPRYKIIEKRQSVAFWCNPISGHATLYWYQQILGQGPKLLIQFQNNGVVDDSQLPKDRFSAERLKGVDSTLKIQPAKLEDSAVYLCASSPRKGYEQYFGPGTRLTVT.

This chain uses TRBV6-5 with TRBJ2-3; D is unclear. CDR3 length: 15 residues. The germline V and J ends were trimmed by 5 bases and 6 bases, with 18 bases remaining between them. CDR1 is MNHEY, CDR2 SVGAGI, per germline. The CDR3 region is CASSNPRLGWDTQYF. The CDR3 nucleotides are TGTGCCAGCAGTAACCCTAGATTGGGGTGGGATACGCAGTATTTT.

The rearrangement uses TRBV19 and TRBJ1-2; no clear D. The CDR3 sequence is 13 residues long. From germline, CDR1 is LNHDA and CDR2 SQIVND (reference sequence). Trimming removed 4 bases at V and 2 bases at J, with 8 bases between. For the CDR3, the DNA is TGTGCCAGTAGTAACGGTCAGAACTATGGCTACACCTTC. It translates to CASSNGQNYGYTF.

The chain combines TRBV4-3 with TRBJ1-6; D remains ambiguous. Germline V lookup: CDR1 LGHNA, CDR2 YSLEER. CDR3 length equals 12 residues. V lost 11 bases, J lost 7 bases, and 12 bases lay in between. CDR3 region: CASGTVNSPLHF. In DNA, the CDR3 is TGCGCCTCGGGTACCGTGAATTCACCCCTCCACTTT.